Shown below are 10 T cell receptor beta chains from a single sample sequenced in a study of control samples from healthy donors and cancer patients. The table came from immunoSEQ multiplex PCR; TCRdb's copy has only in-frame clones and leaves some out. Seen here are around 170,000 clones, approximately 94% observed once, and the top ten hold more than 1.3%. The sequenced sample consisted of blood. The source is a young man in good health.

This clone was observed at least ten times. The gene calls are TRBV6-5 and TRBJ1-1, with 7 bases lining up with TRBD1. The trim removed 2 bases at V and 10 bases at J, leaving 13 bases unmatched. The CDR3 runs 15 residues. Germline V gene lookup returns CDR1 MNHEY and CDR2 SVGAGI. Written as DNA, the CDR3 is TGTGCCAGCAGTTACCAAGAACAGGGGATAAAGGGAGCTTTCTTT. Translated: CASSYQEQGIKGAFF.

This chain connects TRBV5-4 to TRBJ2-7; D may be TRBD1 or TRBD2 (5 bases each). Germline CDR1 reads SGHNT; CDR2 reads YYREEE (reference sequence). V shed 0 bases and J shed 7 bases, with 20 bases lying between them. The CDR3 is made up of 16 amino acids. The CDR3 protein is CASSLVSGRRALEQYF. CDR3 coding DNA: TGTGCCAGCAGCTTGGTCTCGGGACGGCGGGCTTTGGAGCAGTACTTC.

Only one count was recorded for this clone. This chain links TRBV21-1 with TRBJ2-1. TRBV21-1 is a recognized pseudogene. This CDR3 is 16 amino acids long. CDR3 sequence: CASSKVRGPPYNEQFF. The CDR3 DNA reads TGTGCCAGCAGCAAAGTAAGGGGACCACCATACAATGAGCAGTTCTTC.

V is TRBV5-1 and J is TRBJ2-3; no clear D gene. Germline assignment: CDR1 SGHRS and CDR2 YFSETQ. The CDR3 spans 14 residues. V was pared by 2 bases and J by 2 bases, with 9 bases between. CDR3 sequence: CASSFQATTDTQYF. CDR3 sequence (DNA): TGCGCCAGCAGCTTCCAGGCGACCACAGATACGCAGTATTTT. The whole variable domain, remainder taken from reference TRBV5-1 and TRBJ2-3, is KAGVTQTPRYLIKTRGQQVTLSCSPISGHRSVSWYQQTPGQGLQFLFEYFSETQRNKGNFPGRFSGRQFSNSRSEMNVSTLELGDSALYLCASSFQATTDTQYFGPGTRLTVL.

CDR3 nucleotides: TGTGCCAGCAGTTACGCCCAGTATACAGATACGCAGTATTTT. It translates to CASSYAQYTDTQYF. The gene calls are TRBV6-2 or TRBV6-3 and TRBJ2-3; no clear D. Germline V gene lookup returns CDR1 MNHEY and CDR2 SVGEGT. This CDR3 spans 14 amino acids. V was clipped by 2 bases and J by 3 bases, with 9 bases between them.

The rearrangement joins TRBV27 to TRBJ2-3, with TRBD2 matching over 14 bases. The germline V gene has CDR1 MNHEY and CDR2 SMNVEV (reference sequence). V lost 6 bases and J lost 6; bases outside the gene matches: 5. CDR3 length equals 15 residues. The CDR3 reads CASSRTSGGLDTQYF. The CDR3 nucleotides are TGTGCCAGCAGCCGGACTAGCGGGGGGTTGGATACGCAGTATTTT.

This chain links TRBV3-1 (or the pseudogene TRBV3-2) with TRBJ2-7, with D perhaps matching TRBD2 (6 bases). This CDR3 region has 14 residues. Germline-derived CDR1 and CDR2 are LGHDT and YNNKEL (reference sequence). The V end was cut by 2 bases, the J end by 7 bases, with 15 bases between. The CDR3: CASSQKEGVGEQYF. The DNA for the CDR3 is TGTGCCAGCAGCCAAAAGGAGGGCGTGGGGGAGCAGTACTTC.

V is TRBV27 and J is TRBJ2-7; no definite D call. Trimming removed 4 bases at V and 7 bases at J, with 11 bases between. Per the germline V gene, CDR1 is MNHEY and CDR2 is SMNVEV (reference sequence). This CDR3 region has 12 residues. The DNA for the CDR3 is TGTGCCAGCAGTTCTGGGTCTAGGGAGCAGTACTTC. Its translation: CASSSGSREQYF.

The chain recombines TRBV10-3 with TRBJ1-2; D might be TRBD1 (5 bases). CDR1 and CDR2 (germline): ENHRY, SYGVKD. The CDR3 extends over 17 amino acids. V lost 0 bases and J 7 bases, leaving 21 bases between the germline ends. The CDR3 nucleotides read TGTGCCATCAGTGAGTCTCGAAGGGGAGGTATCCCACGTGGCTACACCTTC. This sequence encodes CAISESRRGGIPRGYTF.

The CDR3 spells CSAGMGGEQYF. CDR3 sequence (DNA): TGCAGTGCAGGGATGGGTGGCGAGCAGTACTTC. This rearrangement joins TRBV20-1 to TRBJ2-7; no firm D call. The CDR3 contains 11 residues. Trimming removed 6 bases from V and 6 bases from J, with 12 bases in between. Germline CDR1 reads DFQATT; CDR2 reads SNEGSKA (reference sequence).